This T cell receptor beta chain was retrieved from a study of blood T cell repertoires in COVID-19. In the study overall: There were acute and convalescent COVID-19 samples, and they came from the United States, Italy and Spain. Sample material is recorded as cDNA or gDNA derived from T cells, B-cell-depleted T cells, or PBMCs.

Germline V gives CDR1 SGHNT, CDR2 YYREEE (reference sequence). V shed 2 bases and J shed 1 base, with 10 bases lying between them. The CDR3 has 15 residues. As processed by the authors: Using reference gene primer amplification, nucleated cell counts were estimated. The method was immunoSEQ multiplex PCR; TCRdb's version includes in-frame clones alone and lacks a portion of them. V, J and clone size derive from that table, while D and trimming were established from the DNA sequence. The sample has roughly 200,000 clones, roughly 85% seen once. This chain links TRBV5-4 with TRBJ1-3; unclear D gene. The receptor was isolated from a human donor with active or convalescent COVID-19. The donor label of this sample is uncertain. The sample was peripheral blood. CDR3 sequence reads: CASSFYGLSGNTIYF. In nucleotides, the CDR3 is TGTGCCAGCAGCTTCTATGGGCTATCTGGAAACACCATATATTTT.